A single sample gave rise to the 10 T cell receptor beta chains below, sequenced in a study of blood T cell repertoires in COVID-19. Generated by immunoSEQ multiplex PCR, the TCRdb table keeps only in-frame clones and is missing some. The data show 150,000 to 200,000 clones, approximately 88% seen once. The sequenced sample consisted of peripheral blood. These TCRs come from a human donor in a cohort sampled during active COVID-19.

The chain couples TRBV5-5 to TRBJ2-1; possible D gene TRBD2, 6 bases. In germline, CDR1 is SGHKS, CDR2 YYEKEE (reference sequence). The CDR3 has 15 amino acids. Trimming stripped 7 bases from V and 2 bases from J, with 16 bases between. The CDR3 bases are TGTGCCAGCCTGGGACTCCTAAAGGCCTACAATGAGCAGTTCTTC. Translation: CASLGLLKAYNEQFF.

The chain employs TRBV5-1 and TRBJ1-4, with a weak D call TRBD1 (5 bases). This CDR3 comprises 14 residues. The ends were cut back, 4 bases at V and 10 bases at J, with 17 bases in the middle. CDR1 is SGHRS, CDR2 YFSETQ, per germline. The DNA of the CDR3 is TGCGCCAGCAGCCGGGAGGGGCAGAACCTAAAACTGTTTTTT. This translates into CASSREGQNLKLFF.

The chain is built from TRBV7-2 and TRBJ2-3, with D possibly TRBD1 on 9 matching bases. V lost 6 bases to trimming and J lost 1 base, with 14 bases between them. CDR3 length: 15 amino acids. The V gene's germline CDR1 is SGHTA and CDR2 FQGNSA. CDR3 amino acids: CASRDRGLGTDTQYF. In DNA form, the CDR3 reads TGTGCCAGCAGGGACAGGGGACTAGGCACAGATACGCAGTATTTT.

The rearrangement links TRBV4-1 to TRBJ2-4, with D tentatively TRBD2 (7 bases). Trimming pared 0 bases from V and 8 bases from J, leaving 14 bases between. CDR3 length equals 15 residues. CDR1 is MGHRA and CDR2 is YSYEKL in the germline V gene. CDR3 residues: CASSQDRGAGDIQYF. The CDR3 bases are TGCGCCAGCAGCCAAGATCGGGGGGCCGGAGACATTCAGTACTTC.

As concerns this clone: Germline and junction disagree at one end, which may indicate a read error. This chain joins TRBV6-2 or TRBV6-3 and TRBJ2-7; 12 bases match TRBD2. CDR1 and CDR2 (germline): MNHEY, SVGEGT. The CDR3 is 17 amino acids. CDR3 residues: CASSSRTSGTYSSEQYF. CDR3 DNA sequence: TGTGCCAGCAGTTCACGGACTAGCGGGACCTACTCCTCCGAGCAGTACTTC.

The CDR3 region is CASSSWTGVENYGYTF. The CDR3 DNA follows: TGTGCCAGCAGTTCCTGGACAGGGGTGGAGAACTATGGCTACACCTTC. This chain connects TRBV27 to TRBJ1-2, with TRBD1 matching 9 bases. Trimming took 4 bases from V and 2 from J; bases not matched to a gene: 8. Germline-derived CDR1 and CDR2 are MNHEY and SMNVEV (reference sequence). This CDR3 is built from 16 residues.

The genes are TRBV19 and TRBJ2-7; D gene uncertain. V was pared by 2 bases and J by 3 bases, with 17 bases between. Germline CDR1 is LNHDA and CDR2 is SQIVND (reference sequence). This CDR3 region has 16 residues. The CDR3 region has the DNA TGTGCCAGTAGTATATCGAATAGTCCCGCCCTCTACGAGCAGTACTTC. Protein sequence: CASSISNSPALYEQYF.

J is TRBJ1-5 and V is TRBV7-9; 11 bases match TRBD1. V trimming: 4 bases; J trimming: 1 base; junction bases outside the gene matches: 6. The V gene's germline CDR1 is SEHNR and CDR2 FQNEAQ (reference sequence). This CDR3 comprises 17 residues. CDR3 region: CASSYSDRGQSNQPQHF. CDR3 coding DNA: TGTGCCAGCAGCTACTCGGACAGGGGGCAGAGCAATCAGCCCCAGCATTTT.

V gene TRBV5-4 combines with J gene TRBJ2-5, with 12 bases matching TRBD2. Trimming took 2 bases from V and 2 from J; bases not matched to a gene: 1. In germline, CDR1 is SGHNT, CDR2 YYREEE (reference sequence). This CDR3 region has 15 residues. This CDR3 is CASSFGLAGQETQYF. The CDR3 coding sequence is TGTGCCAGCAGCTTCGGACTAGCGGGGCAAGAGACCCAGTACTTC.

The rearrangement uses TRBV4-1 and TRBJ2-7; the D gene is possibly TRBD2 (6 bases). Between the trimmed V and J ends, which lost 4 bases and 6 bases, there was a span of 16 bases. This CDR3 region has 14 residues. The V gene's germline CDR1 is MGHRA and CDR2 YSYEKL. CDR3 sequence reads: CASSLLAGTGEQYF. The DNA of the CDR3 is TGCGCCAGCAGCCTGCTCGCGGGAACGGGCGAGCAGTACTTC.